This T cell receptor (beta chain) was sequenced in a study of persistence of HIV-infected CD4 T cells. Nonspecific anti-CD3/anti-CD28 bead stimulation represents the broad CD4+ T cell repertoire. Sorting of responding CD4+ T cells relied on upregulated CD40 ligand together with CD69. V dropped 6 bases and J dropped 2 bases, with 10 bases sitting between them. Per germline, CDR1 LNHDA and CDR2 SQIVND (reference sequence). CDR3 size: 14 residues. Sequencing used immunoSEQ version 4 in survey mode. The protocol was immunoSEQ multiplex PCR, while the TCRdb copy is restricted to in-frame clones and leaves out a portion. Seen here are 40,000 to 45,000 clones, around 90% observed once, and the top ten hold approximately 0.93%. As to this clone: Its antigen is still unknown.

Study-level results: Antigen-responding cells were enriched for degenerate expanded CDR3beta sequences. TCRbeta richness was lower in CMV- and Gag-responding cells than in anti-CD3/anti-CD28-responding cells.

The sequence derives from an adult man with HIV who was CMV-seropositive. The V and J genes are TRBV19 and TRBJ2-2; TRBD1 or TRBD2 may be the D gene (5 bases each). The sample in question was CD4+ T cells sorted from PBMCs after approximately 19-hour stimulation, obtained from a patient who received antiretroviral therapy. In DNA, the CDR3 is TGTGCCAGTAGACCGGGACCTAACACCGGGGAGCTGTTTTTT. It is translated as CASRPGPNTGELFF.